Listed here are 16 T cell receptor beta chains from one sample, sequenced in a study of control samples from healthy donors and cancer patients (dated by TCRdb to about 2020). The library was produced with the immunoSEQ multiplex PCR assay. Here the immuneACCESS table is served through TCRdb, limited to in-frame sequences with V and J called. Missing clones are a known gap in these copies; in checked studies unresolved V genes cover under half, and the rest lacks a known reason. The sample records about 130,000 clones, roughly 84% of which are singletons. 1.5% to 2% of the sample lies in the top ten. Sequencing was carried out using blood. The receptors here all came from a man younger than 30 in good health.

The CDR3 DNA follows: TGTGCCACCAGTGTGTCTAGCGGGAGAACAGATACGCAGTATTTT. It is translated as CATSVSSGRTDTQYF. The chain couples TRBV24-1 to TRBJ2-3; TRBD2 matches 10 bases. This CDR3 has 15 residues. Losses at the gene ends were 5 bases for V and 3 bases for J; bases not matched to a gene: 4. Germline V gives CDR1 KGHDR, CDR2 SFDVKD.

This chain links TRBV6-2 or TRBV6-3 with TRBJ1-5; the match to TRBD1 covers 9 bases. The CDR3 spans 15 residues. CDR1 is MNHEY and CDR2 is SVGEGT in the germline V gene. Trimming at V came to 5 bases and at J to 9 bases, leaving 11 bases not matched to a gene. The CDR3 spells CASSVRDRESGPQHF. In nucleotides, the CDR3 is TGTGCCAGCAGTGTCCGGGACAGGGAAAGTGGGCCCCAGCATTTT.

The chain carries TRBV7-8 and TRBJ1-4; 9 nucleotides align to TRBD1. Germline lookup yields CDR1 SGHVS and CDR2 FQNEAQ. The CDR3 spans 18 residues. After removal of 3 bases from V and 1 base from J, the junction contained 9 bases not matched to a gene. CDR3 sequence reads: CASSFGLQGQGTNEKLFF. The CDR3 DNA sequence: TGTGCCAGCAGCTTCGGACTACAGGGACAGGGAACTAATGAAAAACTGTTTTTT.

The CDR3 loop reads CASSLVGGFGNQPQHF. CDR3 nucleotide sequence: TGTGCCAGCAGCTTGGTTGGGGGGTTCGGCAATCAGCCCCAGCATTTT. The V and J genes are TRBV5-5 and TRBJ1-5, with D possibly matching TRBD1 (5 bases). The CDR3 runs 16 residues. Germline CDR1 is SGHKS and CDR2 is YYEKEE (reference sequence). Trimming stripped 0 bases from V and 2 bases from J, with 12 bases between.

The V call is TRBV28, the J call TRBJ2-5; 10 bases line up with TRBD1. After removal of 6 bases from V and 2 bases from J, the junction contained 6 bases not matched to a gene. CDR1 and CDR2 (germline): MDHEN, SYDVKM. The CDR3 has 15 amino acids. The CDR3: CASSEPGQGQETQYF. The CDR3 nucleotides are TGTGCCAGCAGCGAACCGGGACAGGGGCAAGAGACCCAGTACTTC.

The CDR3 DNA follows: TGTGCCAGTAGTTGGGGACCCCCCAGTACGAACACCGGGGAGCTGTTTTTT. This encodes CASSWGPPSTNTGELFF. The chain recombines TRBV19 with TRBJ2-2, with D perhaps being TRBD1 or TRBD2 (5 bases each). V lost 5 bases and J lost 0, with 16 bases in between. The CDR3 spans 17 residues. Germline assignment: CDR1 LNHDA and CDR2 SQIVND (reference sequence).

J is TRBJ2-7 and V is TRBV28; the D gene is possibly TRBD1 (5 bases). V shed 2 bases and J shed 4 bases, with 15 bases lying between them. The CDR3 extends over 15 amino acids. Germline-derived CDR1 and CDR2 are MDHEN and SYDVKM. The CDR3 bases are TGTGCCAGCAGTTTAACAGGACCCCGGCTATACGAGCAGTACTTC. Protein: CASSLTGPRLYEQYF.

The chain joins TRBV6-5 to TRBJ2-3; 13 bases fit TRBD2. V gave up 6 bases and J gave up 2 bases; unmatched junction bases: 2. The germline CDR1 and CDR2 sequences are MNHEY and SVGAGI. The CDR3 is 15 amino acids. CDR3 loop: CASRGLAGFTDTQYF. The CDR3 nucleotides are TGTGCCAGCAGGGGACTAGCGGGATTCACAGATACGCAGTATTTT.

This clone appeared a few times. The genes are TRBV4-1 and TRBJ1-5, with D possibly TRBD1 on 5 matching bases. V lost 3 bases and J 7 bases, leaving 13 bases between the germline ends. The CDR3 contains 14 residues. The germline CDR1 and CDR2 sequences are MGHRA and YSYEKL. As DNA, the CDR3 is TGCGCCAGCAGCCAGGACGGGGCCTTCCAGCCCCAGCATTTT. Its translation: CASSQDGAFQPQHF.

The V and J genes are TRBV11-2 and TRBJ1-4; the D is unclear. Trimming removed 0 bases at V and 8 bases at J, with 13 bases between. Germline CDR1 and CDR2: SGHAT and FQNNGV. This CDR3 is built from 15 residues. Here the CDR3 reads CASSLDRRTREKLFF. In DNA, the CDR3 is TGTGCCAGCAGCTTAGATCGGCGAACCAGGGAAAAACTGTTTTTT.

This chain links TRBV19 with TRBJ2-7; 7 bases match TRBD1. The V and J ends lost 5 bases and 3 bases, in that order; junction bases with no gene match: 4. The CDR3 has 13 amino acids. Germline CDR1 is LNHDA and CDR2 is SQIVND (reference sequence). The CDR3 nucleotides are TGTGCCAGTAGTGCAAGGACAGGCTACGAGCAGTACTTC. Translated, it gives CASSARTGYEQYF. Based on the CDR3 plus reference TRBV19 and TRBJ2-7, the full variable domain is DGGITQSPKYLFRKEGQNVTLSCEQNLNHDAMYWYRQDPGQGLRLIYYSQIVNDFQKGDIAEGYSVSREKKESFPLTVTSAQKNPTAFYLCASSARTGYEQYFGPGTRLTVT.

The J gene is TRBJ2-1, the V gene TRBV7-9; 9 bases map to TRBD2. This CDR3 is built from 11 residues. The germline gives CDR1 SEHNR, CDR2 FQNEAQ (reference sequence). The junction had 4 bases not matched to a gene; V was cut back by 9 bases and J by 10 bases. CDR3 nucleotide sequence: TGTGCCAGTAGCGGGAGAGGCGAGCAGTTCTTC. Protein: CASSGRGEQFF.

A single count supports this clone. The gene calls are TRBV10-3 and TRBJ1-2; 9 bases line up with TRBD1. The CDR3 is 13 residues long. Germline trimming cut 6 bases from V and 5 bases from J; bases unmatched to any gene: 4. Germline V CDR1 and CDR2: ENHRY, SYGVKD. CDR3 sequence: CAIREQGAYGYTF. DNA of the CDR3: TGTGCCATCAGGGAACAGGGGGCGTATGGCTACACCTTC.

This clone came up many times. The same CDR3 also results from other DNA sequences found in this sample. The chain joins TRBV6-4 to TRBJ1-6; no firm D call. The germline CDR1 and CDR2 sequences are MRHNA and SNTAGT. V lost 2 bases and J lost 5, with 4 bases in between. The CDR3 length is 13 residues. Here the CDR3 reads CASSDRDNSPLHF. The CDR3 bases are TGTGCCAGCAGTGACAGGGATAATTCACCCCTCCACTTT.

V usage is TRBV7-9 and J usage is TRBJ1-1, with D unclear. Germline loops: CDR1 SEHNR, CDR2 FQNEAQ (reference sequence). V was trimmed by 3 bases and J by 6 bases, leaving 8 bases between them. The CDR3 is made up of 12 amino acids. The CDR3 loop reads CASSFSVAEAFF. CDR3 sequence (DNA): TGTGCCAGCAGCTTCAGTGTAGCTGAAGCTTTCTTT.

The CDR3 DNA reads as TGTGCCAGTAGTGTCGGACAGGGCTGGAGAGAGACCCAGTACTTC. This encodes CASSVGQGWRETQYF. V usage is TRBV19 and J usage is TRBJ2-5; 8 bases line up with TRBD1. The V segment lost 5 bases and the J segment 4 bases; nucleotides outside the gene matches: 9. The CDR3 has 15 residues. Germline loops: CDR1 LNHDA, CDR2 SQIVND (reference sequence).